These 27 T cell receptor beta chains were all obtained from the same sample, sequenced in a study of regulatory T cells in long-lasting Graves disease. To make TCR beta libraries, researchers used iRepertoire HTBI primers and Arm-PCR of CDR3 regions. TCRdb re-called the multiplex PCR reads with MiXCR, one entry per CDR3 protein. The data contain 550,000 to 700,000 distinct CDR3 sequences, approximately 16% of them singletons. Described time point: newly diagnosed GD, antithyroid drugs for less than 3 months. Extracted RNA from PBMCs served as the source of the TCR library. The data were also submitted as part of a second study, on T cells in Graves' hyperthyroidism and ophthalmopathy.

Sample: peripheral blood mononuclear cells (PBMCs), taken at new diagnosis, from a patient treated with antithyroid drugs. These TCRs come from a man aged 18 to 29 with Graves disease.

At least ten counts were recorded for this clonotype. Relative to the germline gene, one junction end is altered; a read error may explain this. This rearrangement joins TRBV7-3 to TRBJ2-3; 8 bases agree with TRBD2. CDR1 is SGHTA, CDR2 FQGTGA, per germline. The CDR3 covers 15 residues. DNA for the CDR3: TGTGCCAGCAGTTTAACGGGAGGGCCGGGAGATACGCAGTATTTT. Translated: CASSLTGGPGDTQYF.

In regard to this clonotype: This sequence may be a read error, since a much larger clone differs from it by one base. The V and J genes are TRBV7-9 and TRBJ2-1, with 7 bases that match TRBD2. Germline CDR1 reads SEHNR; CDR2 reads FQNEAQ (reference sequence). This CDR3 has 15 amino acids. The CDR3 here is CAGSLRASGYNEQFF. CDR3 in DNA: TGTGCCGGCAGCTTAAGGGCTAGCGGCTACAATGAGCAGTTCTTC. Variable domain in full (rest from reference TRBV7-9 and TRBJ2-1): DTGVSQNPRHKITKRGQNVTFRCDPISEHNRLYWYRQTLGQGPEFLTYFQNEAQLEKSRLLSDRFSAERPKGSFSTLEIQRTEQGDSAMYLCAGSLRASGYNEQFFGPGTRLTVL.

This clonotype came up many times. This chain joins TRBV19 and TRBJ2-7; D remains ambiguous. The CDR3 loop spans 15 amino acids. V lost 2 bases to trimming and J lost 0 bases, with 11 bases between them. Germline CDR1 LNHDA, CDR2 SQIVND (reference sequence). CDR3 nucleotides: TGTGCCAGTAGTATAACCGGAGCGAGCTCCTACGAGCAGTACTTC. Protein: CASSITGASSYEQYF.

This clonotype was observed a handful of times. This chain links TRBV20-1 with TRBJ1-1; D ambiguous. Germline-derived CDR1 and CDR2 are DFQATT and SNEGSKA (reference sequence). The CDR3 is 13 amino acids. The germline V and J ends were trimmed by 1 base and 10 bases, with 16 bases remaining between them. The CDR3 loop is CSARGSRTLTAFF. Written as DNA, the CDR3 is TGCAGTGCTAGAGGCTCTCGAACACTGACAGCTTTCTTT.

The table lists this clonotype with many counts. The rearrangement joins TRBV12-3 or TRBV12-4 to TRBJ2-1; tentatively, D is TRBD1 or TRBD2 (5 bases each). The V end was cut by 1 base, the J end by 1 base, with 11 bases between. The CDR3 extends over 16 amino acids. DNA for the CDR3: TGTGCCAGCAGTTTAGGGGGGAAGAGGTCCTACAATGAGCAGTTCTTC. It codes for CASSLGGKRSYNEQFF.

At least ten counts were recorded for this clonotype. The chain couples TRBV27 to TRBJ2-7; D perhaps matches TRBD1 (5 bases). This CDR3 has 14 residues. CDR1 is MNHEY and CDR2 is SMNVEV in the germline V gene (reference sequence). V lost 5 bases, J lost 6 bases, and 17 bases lay in between. The CDR3 protein is CASSRQRTQGEQYF. CDR3 in DNA: TGTGCCAGCAGTCGACAACGAACTCAGGGCGAGCAGTACTTC.

A few counts support this clonotype. The CDR3 is CSARRDTKNQPQHF. The CDR3 bases are TGCAGTGCTAGAAGGGACACCAAAAATCAGCCCCAGCATTTT. The chain couples TRBV20-1 to TRBJ1-5, with a possible D match to TRBD1 (6 bases). The CDR3 consists of 14 residues. Germline lookup yields CDR1 DFQATT and CDR2 SNEGSKA (reference sequence). The V end was cut by 2 bases, the J end by 4 bases, with 12 bases between.

This clonotype was seen repeatedly, ten times or more. The CDR3 DNA reads TGTGCCAGCAGCTTTTCCCGACAGGGACCCCACACTGAAGCTTTCTTT. Its protein is CASSFSRQGPHTEAFF. The chain is built from TRBV13 and TRBJ1-1; the match to TRBD1 covers 7 bases. The germline gives CDR1 PRHDT, CDR2 FYEKMQ (reference sequence). Losses at the gene ends were 3 bases for V and 3 bases for J; bases not matched to a gene: 10. The CDR3 runs 16 residues.

The rearrangement uses TRBV5-6 and TRBJ1-6; D gene unclear. Trimming took off 0 bases at V and 7 bases at J, with 8 bases between the two ends. This CDR3 region has 14 residues. Germline CDR1 is SGHDT and CDR2 is YYEEEE. The CDR3 coding sequence is TGTGCCAGCAGCTTGGTGGTAGCCAATTCACCCCTCCACTTT. This translates into CASSLVVANSPLHF.

This clonotype turned up a few times. The chain employs TRBV25-1 and TRBJ2-7; no clear D. This CDR3 is 14 amino acids long. The germline V gene has CDR1 MGHDK and CDR2 SYGVNS. V was cut by 6 bases and J by 2 bases, with 14 bases left in between. This chain's CDR3 is CASSFRGPPYEQYF. CDR3 sequence (DNA): TGTGCCAGCAGCTTCAGAGGCCCCCCCTACGAGCAGTACTTC.

This clonotype was observed a handful of times. The chain carries TRBV19 and TRBJ1-1, with 8 bases identical to TRBD1. The CDR3 extends over 12 amino acids. V trimming: 6 bases; J trimming: 9 bases; junction bases outside the gene matches: 6. In germline, CDR1 is LNHDA, CDR2 SQIVND (reference sequence). The CDR3 region is CASSDRGLQAFF. DNA of the CDR3: TGTGCCAGTAGCGACAGGGGACTACAAGCTTTCTTT. The full variable domain, in which reference TRBV19 and TRBJ1-1 provide the parts outside the CDR3, is DGGITQSPKYLFRKEGQNVTLSCEQNLNHDAMYWYRQDPGQGLRLIYYSQIVNDFQKGDIAEGYSVSREKKESFPLTVTSAQKNPTAFYLCASSDRGLQAFFGQGTRLTVV.

The genes are TRBV20-1 and TRBJ2-1; D is unclear. The CDR3 runs to 17 residues. V lost 2 bases to trimming and J lost 0 bases, with 17 bases between them. Per the germline V gene, CDR1 is DFQATT and CDR2 is SNEGSKA (reference sequence). CDR3: CSARTLGSANSYNEQFF. CDR3 sequence (DNA): TGCAGTGCTAGAACCCTTGGGTCAGCAAACTCCTACAATGAGCAGTTCTTC.

This clonotype came up a few times. The rearrangement uses TRBV5-1 and TRBJ2-7; a possible D gene is TRBD1 (5 bases). The V end was cut by 4 bases, the J end by 7 bases, with 21 bases between. In germline, CDR1 is SGHRS, CDR2 YFSETQ. The CDR3 has 15 amino acids. The DNA for the CDR3 is TGCGCCAGCAGCCTGGTCGCCCTCGGGCCAGGGGAGCAGTACTTC. This translates into CASSLVALGPGEQYF.

This clonotype has a count of ten or more. The chain recombines TRBV3-1 with TRBJ1-2; D is unresolved. The CDR3 runs 13 residues. Trimming pared 4 bases from V and 4 bases from J, leaving 10 bases between. CDR1 is LGHDT, CDR2 YNNKEL, per germline (reference sequence). This CDR3 is CASSLSETYGYTF. CDR3 in DNA: TGTGCCAGCAGCCTTTCCGAAACCTATGGCTACACCTTC.

This clonotype has ten or more counts. This chain joins TRBV5-1 and TRBJ2-7, with D perhaps matching TRBD2 (6 bases). Trimming shortened V by 0 bases and J by 1 base, and 8 bases separated the two germline ends. Germline loops: CDR1 SGHRS, CDR2 YFSETQ. This CDR3 is 14 amino acids long. CDR3 nucleotides: TGCGCCAGCAGCTTGGATAGCGGTTCCTACGAGCAGTACTTC. Protein sequence: CASSLDSGSYEQYF.

This clonotype has more than one count but fewer than ten. The V and J genes are TRBV5-1 and TRBJ2-7; D is ambiguous. CDR1 SGHRS and CDR2 YFSETQ come from the germline V gene. This CDR3 spans 15 amino acids. The V and J ends lost 0 bases and 2 bases respectively, with 12 bases between them. DNA of the CDR3: TGCGCCAGCAGCTTGGGACCTACAAGCCCCTACGAGCAGTACTTC. Residues: CASSLGPTSPYEQYF.

This clonotype was seen repeatedly, ten times or more. This rearrangement joins TRBV3-1 to TRBJ1-2; D uncertain. The CDR3 length is 13 residues. Between the trimmed V and J ends, which lost 4 bases and 0 bases, there was a span of 6 bases. Germline V gene data show CDR1 as LGHDT and CDR2 as YNNKEL (reference sequence). Here the CDR3 reads CASSREANYGYTF. In DNA form, the CDR3 reads TGTGCCAGCAGCCGGGAAGCTAACTATGGCTACACCTTC.

The chain couples TRBV7-8 to TRBJ2-4; a weak D match, TRBD1 (5 bases). Germline V lookup: CDR1 SGHVS, CDR2 FQNEAQ. This CDR3 has 14 residues. V was pared by 1 base and J by 8 bases, with 12 bases between. The CDR3, as DNA: TGTGCCAGCAGCTTAGGACCCAGGGTAGACATTCAGTACTTC. Amino acid sequence: CASSLGPRVDIQYF.

This clonotype was seen at least ten times. The V and J genes are TRBV5-1 and TRBJ1-2, with 9 bases matching TRBD1. V dropped 4 bases and J dropped 8; count of bases not matched to a gene: 9. This CDR3 has 14 residues. Looked up from germline, CDR1 is SGHRS and CDR2 is YFSETQ. The CDR3 spells CASSPQQGARGYTF. CDR3 DNA: TGCGCCAGCAGCCCTCAACAGGGGGCACGGGGCTACACCTTC.

At least ten counts were recorded for this clonotype. The chain combines TRBV12-3 or TRBV12-4 with TRBJ2-7, with a weak D call TRBD2 (5 bases). The CDR3 is 15 amino acids. V was pared by 2 bases and J by 5 bases, with 16 bases between. The CDR3 region has the DNA TGTGCCAGCAGTTTAAGGGCCGAGGGTTTACACGAGCAGTACTTC. Translation: CASSLRAEGLHEQYF.

On this clonotype: The conserved final phenylalanine or tryptophan is absent from the CDR3, which likely points to a read error. The V and J genes are TRBV15 and TRBJ2-1; 7 nucleotides align to TRBD1. Germline trimming cut 4 bases from V and 11 bases from J; bases unmatched to any gene: 2. The germline gives CDR1 LNHNV, CDR2 YYDKDF (reference sequence). CDR3 length equals 11 residues. This CDR3 is CATSKGQQQFL. The CDR3 DNA reads as TGTGCCACCAGCAAGGGACAGCAGCAGTTCCTC.

A word on this clonotype: At one end, the junction sequence differs from germline, possibly due to a read error. The chain uses TRBV18 and TRBJ1-1; D is unresolved. From germline, CDR1 is KGHSH and CDR2 LQKENI. CDR3 length: 12 amino acids. CDR3 bases: TGTGCCAGCTCTCAGCCGAACACTGAAGCTTCCTTT. It is translated as CASSQPNTEASF. Full variable domain (remainder filled in from reference TRBV18 and TRBJ1-1): NAGVMQNPRHLVRRRGQEARLRCSPMKGHSHVYWYRQLPEEGLKFMVYLQKENIIDESGMPKERFSAEFPKEGPSILRIQQVVRGDSAAYFCASSQPNTEASFGQGTRLTVV.

A few counts support this clonotype. DNA for the CDR3: TGCGCCAGCAGCCATCCAGAGGGAGGTGACGATACGCAGTATTTT. This codes for CASSHPEGGDDTQYF. The genes are TRBV5-1 and TRBJ2-3, with D possibly matching TRBD2 (6 bases). Germline V gene sequence: CDR1 SGHRS, CDR2 YFSETQ. The CDR3 contains 15 residues. Trimming removed 4 bases at V and 6 bases at J, with 18 bases between.

This clonotype was seen at least ten times. This rearrangement joins TRBV12-3 or TRBV12-4 to TRBJ1-6; 10 nucleotides agree with TRBD1. CDR3 length: 15 residues. J gave up 6 bases and V 6 bases, and 5 bases lay outside the gene matches. CDR3 amino acids: CASRSGQGFNSPLHF. The DNA of the CDR3 is TGTGCCAGCAGATCGGGACAGGGGTTTAATTCACCCCTCCACTTT.

The chain couples TRBV25-1 to TRBJ1-6; no definite D call. Trimming cost V 2 bases and J 8 bases, with 19 bases left between them. Germline V gene data show CDR1 as MGHDK and CDR2 as SYGVNS. The length of the CDR3 is 17 residues. In DNA, the CDR3 is TGTGCCAGCAGTGAACTAGGTACTGGGTGGGAACATTCACCCCTCCACTTT. This encodes CASSELGTGWEHSPLHF. The full variable domain, its missing parts supplied by reference TRBV25-1 and TRBJ1-6, is EADIYQTPRYLVIGTGKKITLECSQTMGHDKMYWYQQDPGMELHLIHYSYGVNSTEKGDLSSESTVSRIRTEHFPLTLESARPSHTSQYLCASSELGTGWEHSPLHFGNGTRLTVT.

The rearrangement joins TRBV6-1 to TRBJ1-5; 7 nucleotides match TRBD1. Germline trimming cut 5 bases from V and 5 bases from J; bases unmatched to any gene: 3. The CDR3 covers 13 residues. The germline V gene has CDR1 MNHNS and CDR2 SASEGT. CDR3 coding DNA: TGTGCCAGCAGTCAGGGACAGTATCAGCCCCAGCATTTT. Protein product: CASSQGQYQPQHF.

This chain uses TRBV12-3 or TRBV12-4 with TRBJ1-5; 7 positions match TRBD1. V gave up 6 bases and J gave up 0 bases; unmatched junction bases: 11. The CDR3 sequence is 17 residues long. In DNA form, the CDR3 reads TGTGCCAGCAGCTCAGGGGGGGGGTCTTATAGCAATCAGCCCCAGCATTTT. It translates to CASSSGGGSYSNQPQHF.